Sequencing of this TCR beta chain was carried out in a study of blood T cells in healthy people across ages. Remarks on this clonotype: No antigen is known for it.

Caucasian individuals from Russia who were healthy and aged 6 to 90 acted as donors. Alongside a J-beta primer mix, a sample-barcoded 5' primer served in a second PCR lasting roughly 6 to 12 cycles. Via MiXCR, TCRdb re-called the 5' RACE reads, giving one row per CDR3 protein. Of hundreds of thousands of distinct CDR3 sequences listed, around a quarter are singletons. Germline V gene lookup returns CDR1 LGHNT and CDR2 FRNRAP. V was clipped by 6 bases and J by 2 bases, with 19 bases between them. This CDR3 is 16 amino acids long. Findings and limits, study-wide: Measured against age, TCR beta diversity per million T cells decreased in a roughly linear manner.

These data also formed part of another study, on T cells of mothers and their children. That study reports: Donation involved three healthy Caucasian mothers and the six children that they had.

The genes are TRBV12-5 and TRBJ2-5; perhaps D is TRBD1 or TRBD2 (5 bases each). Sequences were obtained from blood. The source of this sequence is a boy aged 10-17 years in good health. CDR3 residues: CASGAVSGQLQETQYF. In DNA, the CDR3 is TGTGCTAGTGGAGCCGTATCGGGGCAGCTACAAGAGACCCAGTACTTC.